This entry concerns a single T cell receptor beta chain. Its antigen remains unidentified. PCR used 60 Vbeta primers and 13 Jbeta primers. Sequencing used immunoSEQ multiplex PCR; TCRdb keeps in-frame clones, though not all of them. The sample shows around 100,000 clones, less than 85% of them seen only once. These data are taken from a study of cytomegalovirus exposure and HLA in healthy donors. Study-wide results and limits: Some TCR beta chains (around 160 of them) were listed as cytomegalovirus-associated. The HLA-A and HLA-B alleles of most subjects were reportedly predicted accurately from TCR beta sequences. Earlier analysis found most TCR beta V segments productive about 90% or about 30% of the time.

Sequenced input: PBMCs. This sequence was found in a woman aged 55-69 years in good health and CMV-seropositive.

CDR3 nucleotide sequence: TGTGCCAGCAGTTCCCGACTAGCGGGAGGGCGTTTCTATGAGCAGTTCTTC. It specifies CASSSRLAGGRFYEQFF. The genes are TRBV27 and TRBJ2-1; 14 bases fit TRBD2. Germline loops: CDR1 MNHEY, CDR2 SMNVEV (reference sequence). The J segment lost 8 bases and the V segment lost 4 bases, leaving 10 bases of the junction unmatched. The CDR3 is made up of 17 amino acids.